The clone carrying this T cell receptor beta chain was picked up many times. The target antigen is unknown. The data derive from a study of breast tumors, draining lymph nodes, adjacent tissues. General study results and limits: Tumor TCR diversity was below lymph nodes but above nontumor tissue.

This CDR3 region has 17 residues. V lost 5 bases to trimming and J lost 0 bases, with 17 bases between them. CDR1 is KGHSH, CDR2 LQKENI, per germline. Breast cancer patients provided tissue from their axillary draining lymph nodes. TCRdb reprocessed the multiplex PCR reads with MiXCR, giving one entry per CDR3 protein. The data show about 94,000 distinct CDR3 sequences, with roughly 29% seen just once and over 7.5% held by the top ten. The sequenced material came from axillary lymph node tissue. This sequence originates from a female donor with breast cancer. Some clones in this sample may be carry-over from other donors' samples. The V call is TRBV18, the J call TRBJ1-5; a possible D gene is TRBD1 (5 bases). CDR3 bases: TGTGCCAGCTCAATATCCGGGGCCCTCGGTAGCAATCAGCCCCAGCATTTT. This gives the protein CASSISGALGSNQPQHF.